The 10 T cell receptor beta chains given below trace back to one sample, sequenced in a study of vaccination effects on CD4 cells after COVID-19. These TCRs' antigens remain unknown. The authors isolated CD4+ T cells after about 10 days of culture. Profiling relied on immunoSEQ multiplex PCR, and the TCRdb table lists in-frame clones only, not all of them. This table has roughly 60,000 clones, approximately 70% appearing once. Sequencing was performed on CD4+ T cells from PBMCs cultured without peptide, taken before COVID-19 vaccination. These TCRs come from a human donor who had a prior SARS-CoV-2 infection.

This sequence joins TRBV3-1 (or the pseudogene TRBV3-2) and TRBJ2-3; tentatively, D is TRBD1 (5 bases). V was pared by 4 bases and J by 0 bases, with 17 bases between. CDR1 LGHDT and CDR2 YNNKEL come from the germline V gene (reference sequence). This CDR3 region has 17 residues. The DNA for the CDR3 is TGTGCCAGCAGCCCCCTAACAGGTGTTTCTAGCACAGATACGCAGTATTTT. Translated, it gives CASSPLTGVSSTDTQYF.

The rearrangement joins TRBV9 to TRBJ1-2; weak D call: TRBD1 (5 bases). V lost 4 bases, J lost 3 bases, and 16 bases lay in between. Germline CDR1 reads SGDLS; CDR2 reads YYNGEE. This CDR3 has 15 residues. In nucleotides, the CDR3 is TGTGCCAGCAGCACCCGGGGCCGGGCTGACTATGGCTACACCTTC. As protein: CASSTRGRADYGYTF.

This chain's CDR3 is CASSLTGYTEAFF. The CDR3 bases are TGCGCCAGCAGCTTGACTGGATACACTGAAGCTTTCTTT. The genes are TRBV5-1 and TRBJ1-1; D is unresolved. The CDR3 contains 13 residues. Trimming removed 1 base at V and 3 bases at J, with 7 bases between. Germline values: CDR1 SGHRS, CDR2 YFSETQ.

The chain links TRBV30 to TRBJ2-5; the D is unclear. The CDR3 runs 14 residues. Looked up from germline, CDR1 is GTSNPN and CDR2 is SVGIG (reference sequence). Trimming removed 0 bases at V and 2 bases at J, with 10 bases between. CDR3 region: CAWSVLWRQETQYF. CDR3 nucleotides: TGTGCCTGGAGTGTACTATGGAGACAAGAGACCCAGTACTTC. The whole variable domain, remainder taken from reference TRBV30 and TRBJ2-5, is SQTIHQWPATLVQPVGSPLSLECTVEGTSNPNLYWYRQAAGRGLQLLFYSVGIGQISSEVPQNLSASRPQDRQFILSSKKLLLSDSGFYLCAWSVLWRQETQYFGPGTRLLVL.

The CDR3 DNA reads as TGTGCCAGCGGACCTGCCTCAGGGGGTGCCTACGAGCAGTACTTC. Translating it yields CASGPASGGAYEQYF. This chain joins TRBV7-9 and TRBJ2-7; 7 bases are shared with TRBD1. The junction had 12 bases not matched to a gene; V was cut back by 8 bases and J by 2 bases. The germline gives CDR1 SEHNR, CDR2 FQNEAQ (reference sequence). The CDR3 has 15 residues. Looking up the rest from reference TRBV7-9 and TRBJ2-7 gives the full variable domain: DTGVSQNPRHKITKRGQNVTFRCDPISEHNRLYWYRQTLGQGPEFLTYFQNEAQLEKSRLLSDRFSAERPKGSFSTLEIQRTEQGDSAMYLCASGPASGGAYEQYFGPGTRLTVT.

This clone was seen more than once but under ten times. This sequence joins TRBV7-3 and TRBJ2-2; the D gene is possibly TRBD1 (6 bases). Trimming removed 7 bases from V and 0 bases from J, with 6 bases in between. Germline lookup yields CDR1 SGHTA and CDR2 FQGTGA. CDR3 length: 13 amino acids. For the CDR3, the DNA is TGTGCCAGCAAGGGGGCGAACACCGGGGAGCTGTTTTTT. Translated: CASKGANTGELFF.

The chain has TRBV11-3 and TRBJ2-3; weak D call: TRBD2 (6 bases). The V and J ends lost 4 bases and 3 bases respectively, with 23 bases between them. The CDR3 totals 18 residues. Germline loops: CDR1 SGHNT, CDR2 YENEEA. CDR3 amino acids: CASSSGPDRDFLTDTQYF. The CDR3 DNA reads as TGTGCCAGCAGCTCAGGACCCGACCGGGACTTCTTAACAGATACGCAGTATTTT.

DNA for the CDR3: TGTGCCAGCTCCCGACAGGGGAGGAACACCGGGGAGCTGTTTTTT. Protein: CASSRQGRNTGELFF. V is TRBV18 and J is TRBJ2-2; 8 bases are shared with TRBD1. The CDR3 length is 15 residues. V lost 6 bases, J lost 1 base, and 4 bases stayed unmatched. CDR1 and CDR2 (germline): KGHSH, LQKENI. The complete variable domain, with remaining parts taken from reference TRBV18 and TRBJ2-2, reads NAGVMQNPRHLVRRRGQEARLRCSPMKGHSHVYWYRQLPEEGLKFMVYLQKENIIDESGMPKERFSAEFPKEGPSILRIQQVVRGDSAAYFCASSRQGRNTGELFFGEGSRLTVL.

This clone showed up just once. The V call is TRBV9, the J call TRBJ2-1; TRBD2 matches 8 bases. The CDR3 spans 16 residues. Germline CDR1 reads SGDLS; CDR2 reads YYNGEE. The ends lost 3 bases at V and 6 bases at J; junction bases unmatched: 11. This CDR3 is CASSETSGSVRNEQFF. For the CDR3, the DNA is TGTGCCAGCAGCGAGACGAGCGGGAGCGTGCGCAATGAGCAGTTCTTC.

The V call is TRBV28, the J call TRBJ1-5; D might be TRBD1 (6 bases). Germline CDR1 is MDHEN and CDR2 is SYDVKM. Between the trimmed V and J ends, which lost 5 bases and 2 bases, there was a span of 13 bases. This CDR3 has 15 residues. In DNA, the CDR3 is TGTGCCAGCAGTACAGGGTTCCGGGGCAATCAGCCCCAGCATTTT. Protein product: CASSTGFRGNQPQHF.